This T cell receptor (beta chain) was recovered during a study of blood T cell repertoires in COVID-19. Whole-study context: From the United States, Italy and Spain came samples of acute and convalescent COVID-19. Sources were T cells, B-cell-depleted T cells, or PBMCs; the material itself was cDNA or gDNA.

A few counts support this clone. The repertoire was sequenced with immunoSEQ multiplex PCR; TCRdb's copy has only in-frame clones and lacks some. Of around 190,000 clones listed, around 83% are singletons. Trimming took off 6 bases at V and 3 bases at J, with 11 bases between the two ends. The CDR3 spans 13 residues. This chain uses TRBV12-3 or TRBV12-4 with TRBJ1-1; D gene unclear. Sequencing used peripheral blood. This receptor was obtained from a human donor in a cohort sampled during active COVID-19. The CDR3 DNA is TGTGCCAGCAGCAACTACCCGGACACTGAAGCTTTCTTT. Protein product: CASSNYPDTEAFF.